The count of the clone carrying this TCR beta chain is one. Germline values: CDR1 KGHSH, CDR2 LQKENI. With V trimmed by 3 bases and J by 1 base, 5 bases remained unmatched. This CDR3 has 15 residues. These data belong to a study of blood T cell repertoires in COVID-19. About the research overall: Samples taken during acute and convalescent COVID-19 were collected in the United States, Italy and Spain. PBMCs, B-cell-depleted T cells, or T cells were the source of the cDNA or gDNA that made up the material.

In the authors' methods: Reference gene primer amplification gave estimated nucleated cell counts. Assay: immunoSEQ multiplex PCR; the TCRdb copy retains only in-frame clones and omits some. V and J calls and clone size follow that table, whereas D and trimming were derived from the DNA. This sample has roughly 39,000 clones, with approximately 90% found just once. Source material: peripheral blood. This sequence was found in a woman aged 80 or over with active COVID-19. The J gene is TRBJ2-5, the V gene TRBV18, with TRBD1 identical over 7 bases. CDR3 DNA: TGTGCCAGCTCACCCCAACAGGGGCGCCAAGAGACCCAGTACTTC. The encoded protein is CASSPQQGRQETQYF.